One and the same sample provided the 19 T cell receptor beta chains below, sequenced in a study of control samples from healthy donors and cancer patients. Clones were read by immunoSEQ multiplex PCR, and TCRdb kept only the in-frame ones, dropping some. The sample lists roughly 100,000 clones; about 91% were seen once. Sequenced input: blood. The receptors shown here come from a woman between 18 and 30 years old in good health.

This chain connects TRBV15 to TRBJ2-1; D is possibly TRBD2 (6 bases). This CDR3 comprises 14 residues. The germline V gene encodes CDR1 LNHNV and CDR2 YYDKDF (reference sequence). The ends were cut back, 0 bases at V and 9 bases at J, with 12 bases in the middle. CDR3 nucleotides: TGTGCCACCAGCAGAGATCGGATGGGAGGTGAGCAGTTCTTC. Translated: CATSRDRMGGEQFF.

A single count supports this clone. This chain uses TRBV19 with TRBJ2-7; 8 bases are a match to TRBD1. Germline CDR1 LNHDA, CDR2 SQIVND (reference sequence). This CDR3 region has 16 residues. The junction had 8 bases not matched to a gene; V was cut back by 3 bases and J by 1 base. The CDR3 coding sequence is TGTGCCAGTAGTATGCAACAGGGACAGGTTTCCTACGAGCAGTACTTC. Translating it yields CASSMQQGQVSYEQYF. Filled out from reference TRBV19 and TRBJ2-7, the complete variable domain reads DGGITQSPKYLFRKEGQNVTLSCEQNLNHDAMYWYRQDPGQGLRLIYYSQIVNDFQKGDIAEGYSVSREKKESFPLTVTSAQKNPTAFYLCASSMQQGQVSYEQYFGPGTRLTVT.

The rearrangement joins TRBV29-1 to TRBJ1-4; D is uncertain. Trimming left V 4 bases short and J 4 bases short, with 7 bases between. The CDR3 is 12 residues long. The germline gives CDR1 SQVTM, CDR2 ANQGSEA. The CDR3 coding sequence is TGCAGCGTTGGGTTCCATAATGAAAAACTGTTTTTT. This encodes CSVGFHNEKLFF.

The rearrangement joins TRBV5-1 to TRBJ2-1; D not certain. Trimming cost V 4 bases and J 0 bases, with 5 bases left between them. Germline CDR1 reads SGHRS; CDR2 reads YFSETQ. CDR3 length equals 13 residues. The DNA for the CDR3 is TGCGCCAGCAGCCTCAGCTCCTACAATGAGCAGTTCTTC. Its translation is CASSLSSYNEQFF. Filled out from reference TRBV5-1 and TRBJ2-1, the complete variable domain reads KAGVTQTPRYLIKTRGQQVTLSCSPISGHRSVSWYQQTPGQGLQFLFEYFSETQRNKGNFPGRFSGRQFSNSRSEMNVSTLELGDSALYLCASSLSSYNEQFFGPGTRLTVL.

The V gene is TRBV19, the J gene TRBJ1-2; no clear D. CDR3 length: 12 residues. The germline V gene encodes CDR1 LNHDA and CDR2 SQIVND (reference sequence). Trimming stripped 4 bases from V and 4 bases from J, with 7 bases between. CDR3: CASSKRAYGYTF. In nucleotides, the CDR3 is TGTGCCAGTAGTAAGAGGGCCTATGGCTACACCTTC.

The table lists this clone with a few counts. The chain couples TRBV12-3 or TRBV12-4 to TRBJ2-3; D is undetermined. Trimming shortened V by 1 base and J by 9 bases, and 5 bases separated the two germline ends. The length of the CDR3 is 11 residues. CDR3 sequence (DNA): TGTGCCAGCAGTTTAGACATGACGCAGTATTTT. It yields the protein CASSLDMTQYF.

The table lists this clone with a count of one. This sequence joins TRBV21-1 and TRBJ1-5; TRBD1 is the table's D call, not checked against the DNA. TRBV21-1 is a known pseudogene. This CDR3 has 15 amino acids. CDR3 loop: CASSNGGTGPQPQHF. The CDR3 coding sequence is TGTGCCAGCAGCAATGGTGGGACAGGACCTCAGCCCCAGCATTTT.

The chain couples TRBV3-1 (or the pseudogene TRBV3-2) to TRBJ1-2; 7 bases line up with TRBD1. Trimming took 1 base from V and 2 from J; bases not matched to a gene: 7. This CDR3 region has 16 residues. In germline, CDR1 is LGHDT, CDR2 YNNKEL (reference sequence). CDR3 in DNA: TGTGCCAGCAGCCAAGTCAACAGGGGCAAGAACTATGGCTACACCTTC. It specifies CASSQVNRGKNYGYTF.

The V gene is TRBV11-1, the J gene TRBJ1-1; no reliable D call. V lost 1 base and J lost 6, with 9 bases in between. Germline V gives CDR1 SGHAT, CDR2 FQDESV (reference sequence). CDR3 length: 13 amino acids. As DNA, the CDR3 is TGTGCCAGCAGCTTAGTTCCGGCGGCTGAAGCTTTCTTT. Translating it yields CASSLVPAAEAFF.

J is TRBJ2-5 and V is TRBV9; perhaps TRBD1 as D (8 bases). V lost 1 base, J lost 5 bases, and 21 bases lay in between. Per the germline V gene, CDR1 is SGDLS and CDR2 is YYNGEE. This CDR3 is built from 17 residues. Written as DNA, the CDR3 is TGTGCCAGCAGCGTATCTAGCGGCTCAGGGGGCGGGGAGACCCAGTACTTC. Protein: CASSVSSGSGGGETQYF.

The J gene is TRBJ2-7, the V gene TRBV5-4, with D possibly TRBD1 on 6 matching bases. V was trimmed by 4 bases and J by 4 bases, leaving 15 bases between them. In germline, CDR1 is SGHNT, CDR2 YYREEE (reference sequence). There are 14 residues in the CDR3. DNA for the CDR3: TGTGCCAGCAGCAGCCCCAGGGGCGGGTACGAGCAGTACTTC. Translation gives CASSSPRGGYEQYF. Drawing the rest from reference TRBV5-4 and TRBJ2-7, the complete variable domain is ETGVTQSPTHLIKTRGQQVTLRCSSQSGHNTVSWYQQALGQGPQFIFQYYREEENGRGNFPPRFSGLQFPNYSSELNVNALELDDSALYLCASSSPRGGYEQYFGPGTRLTVT.

The chain recombines TRBV19 with TRBJ1-1; no clear D gene. From germline, CDR1 is LNHDA and CDR2 SQIVND (reference sequence). The length of the CDR3 is 13 residues. V was cut by 0 bases and J by 6 bases, with 8 bases left in between. Here the CDR3 DNA reads TGTGCCAGTAGTATAGAAGTAAGGGCTGAAGCTTTCTTT. It specifies CASSIEVRAEAFF.

The J gene is TRBJ1-6, the V gene TRBV6-5, with D hard to call. V shed 5 bases and J shed 6 bases, with 11 bases lying between them. CDR1 is MNHEY, CDR2 SVGAGI, per germline. The CDR3 consists of 14 residues. The CDR3 DNA reads TGTGCCAGCAGTAGGACGGGGAGTAATTCACCCCTCCACTTT. It encodes CASSRTGSNSPLHF.

The chain joins TRBV28 to TRBJ2-1, with D unclear. The CDR3 is 15 residues long. Germline V gene sequence: CDR1 MDHEN, CDR2 SYDVKM. Trimming removed 6 bases at V and 4 bases at J, with 16 bases between. CDR3 in DNA: TGTGCCAGCAGAGAAATTAACGCCGAATACAATGAGCAGTTCTTC. Its protein product is CASREINAEYNEQFF.

The rearrangement joins TRBV19 to TRBJ2-2; no clear D gene. V lost 6 bases to trimming and J lost 9 bases, with 11 bases between them. Germline CDR1 LNHDA, CDR2 SQIVND (reference sequence). CDR3 size: 12 residues. CDR3 bases: TGTGCCAGTAGCTCGCTTAACCGGGAGCTGTTTTTT. This sequence encodes CASSSLNRELFF. The entire variable domain, with the rest obtained from reference TRBV19 and TRBJ2-2, is as follows: DGGITQSPKYLFRKEGQNVTLSCEQNLNHDAMYWYRQDPGQGLRLIYYSQIVNDFQKGDIAEGYSVSREKKESFPLTVTSAQKNPTAFYLCASSSLNRELFFGEGSRLTVL.

The chain uses TRBV5-4 and TRBJ2-1, with D hard to call. V lost 4 bases, J lost 5 bases, and 4 bases lay in between. The CDR3 sequence is 11 residues long. CDR1 is SGHNT and CDR2 is YYREEE in the germline V gene (reference sequence). The DNA of the CDR3 is TGTGCCAGCAGCGCCAACAATGAGCAGTTCTTC. Translation gives CASSANNEQFF.

The chain combines TRBV6-2 or TRBV6-3 with TRBJ1-4; possible D gene TRBD1, 5 bases. V lost 4 bases to trimming and J lost 8 bases, with 11 bases between them. The CDR3 extends over 13 amino acids. Per the germline V gene, CDR1 is MNHEY and CDR2 is SVGEGT. CDR3 nucleotides: TGTGCCAGCAGTTCCGGGGCTTGGGAAAAACTGTTTTTT. As protein: CASSSGAWEKLFF.

This chain connects TRBV28 to TRBJ1-2; 8 positions agree with TRBD1. The junction had 15 bases not matched to a gene; V was cut back by 7 bases and J by 5 bases. Germline V gives CDR1 MDHEN, CDR2 SYDVKM. The CDR3 is 16 amino acids. The CDR3 loop reads CASTQRDRHFLYGYTF. The CDR3 nucleotides read TGTGCCAGCACCCAGCGGGACAGGCACTTTTTGTATGGCTACACCTTC.

The gene calls are TRBV7-9 and TRBJ1-6, with TRBD1 matching 8 bases. Per the germline V gene, CDR1 is SEHNR and CDR2 is FQNEAQ (reference sequence). After removal of 6 bases from V and 6 bases from J, the junction contained 7 bases not matched to a gene. CDR3 size: 15 residues. CDR3: CASSRVGTGNSPLHF. In DNA form, the CDR3 reads TGTGCCAGCAGTCGGGTGGGGACAGGTAATTCACCCCTCCACTTT.